This T cell receptor (beta chain) came from a study of shared clonotypes between healthy human individuals. Study background: Per-donor plates numbered three CD4 naive, three CD4 memory, two CD8 naive and one CD8 memory. Study-level results: Memory subsets generally showed smaller estimated richness than naive subsets did.

The CDR3 has 13 residues. In germline, CDR1 is SGHRS, CDR2 YFSETQ. With 4 bases removed from V and 10 bases from J, the gap between germline ends came to 17 bases. For each subset, genomic DNA was distributed in equal portions over several immunoSEQ plates. Data came from immunoSEQ multiplex PCR; TCRdb stores just in-frame clones and leaves some out. The sample consists of about 2 million clones, 95% of them appearing once. Worth noting for this clone: The antigen is undetermined.

The TCR was taken from a man younger than 30 in good health. This sequence joins TRBV5-1 and TRBJ1-1, with a possible D match to TRBD1 (5 bases). The sequenced sample consisted of naive CD4+ T cells sorted from blood. Described subset: CD45RA+ positively selected. The CDR3: CASSPLGEGIAFF. CDR3 sequence (DNA): TGCGCCAGCAGCCCGCTGGGGGAGGGGATAGCTTTCTTT.